These 15 T cell receptor beta chains were sequenced from one sample in a study of cytomegalovirus exposure and HLA in healthy donors. Primers: 60 Vbeta forward and 13 Jbeta reverse. Clones were sequenced by immunoSEQ multiplex PCR, and TCRdb holds only the in-frame ones, with some missing. This sample's table has some 130,000 clones. Sequencing used PBMCs. Receptors were obtained from a man aged 18 to 30 in good health and CMV-seronegative.

This sequence joins TRBV5-4 and TRBJ1-6; the match to TRBD1 covers 7 bases. Germline V CDR1 and CDR2: SGHNT, YYREEE (reference sequence). Losses at the gene ends were 4 bases for V and 5 bases for J; bases not matched to a gene: 6. The CDR3 loop spans 15 amino acids. The chain's CDR3 is CASSPNRGNNSPLHF. Written as DNA, the CDR3 is TGTGCCAGCAGCCCGAACAGGGGAAATAATTCACCCCTCCACTTT.

This rearrangement joins TRBV19 to TRBJ1-2; the D gene is possibly TRBD1 (6 bases). The CDR3 sequence is 16 residues long. The V gene's germline CDR1 is LNHDA and CDR2 SQIVND (reference sequence). V lost 5 bases to trimming and J lost 0 bases, with 16 bases between them. CDR3 in amino acids: CASSLGGGGPNYGYTF. In DNA form, the CDR3 reads TGTGCCAGTAGTCTCGGAGGGGGGGGCCCTAACTATGGCTACACCTTC.

This rearrangement joins TRBV6-4 to TRBJ2-2, with 8 bases identical to TRBD1. V dropped 11 bases and J dropped 5; count of bases not matched to a gene: 10. Germline lookup yields CDR1 MRHNA and CDR2 SNTAGT. The CDR3 has 14 amino acids. CDR3 in DNA: TGTGCCGCCACCTGGACAGGGCGGACCGGGGAGCTGTTTTTT. Its protein is CAATWTGRTGELFF.

The gene calls are TRBV19 and TRBJ2-3; 9 bases align to TRBD1. Per germline, CDR1 LNHDA and CDR2 SQIVND (reference sequence). There are 15 residues in the CDR3. V trimming: 5 bases; J trimming: 6 bases; junction bases outside the gene matches: 9. The CDR3: CASSLGDRAVDTQYF. The CDR3 coding sequence is TGTGCCAGTAGTTTGGGGGACAGGGCGGTCGATACGCAGTATTTT.

This chain connects TRBV28 to TRBJ2-1; D perhaps matches TRBD2 (6 bases). V lost 4 bases, J lost 4 bases, and 14 bases lay in between. The CDR3 has 15 amino acids. CDR1 is MDHEN, CDR2 SYDVKM, per germline. The CDR3 region has the DNA TGTGCCAGCAGTTCCGGAGCGGGTGGGTACAATGAGCAGTTCTTC. Protein: CASSSGAGGYNEQFF.

The chain carries TRBV7-3 and TRBJ2-3; 12 bases are a match to TRBD2. J gave up 4 bases and V 5 bases, and 7 bases lay outside the gene matches. Germline V CDR1 and CDR2: SGHTA, FQGTGA. The CDR3 sequence is 16 residues long. The DNA of the CDR3 is TGTGCCAGCAGCGAAACTAGCGGGGGGCTGGCAGATACGCAGTATTTT. It is translated as CASSETSGGLADTQYF.

The chain is built from TRBV28 and TRBJ1-4; tentatively, D is TRBD1 (6 bases). The length of the CDR3 is 13 residues. V was trimmed by 10 bases and J by 3 bases, leaving 12 bases between them. Germline loops: CDR1 MDHEN, CDR2 SYDVKM. This CDR3 reads CAIQQGSNEKLFF. The CDR3 DNA sequence: TGTGCCATTCAACAGGGATCTAATGAAAAACTGTTTTTT.

The chain combines TRBV7-8 with TRBJ2-5; TRBD2 matches at 8 bases. Germline-derived CDR1 and CDR2 are SGHVS and FQNEAQ. Germline trimming cut 0 bases from V and 5 bases from J; bases unmatched to any gene: 2. The CDR3 has 14 residues. The CDR3 loop is CASSLATGGETQYF. The CDR3 DNA sequence: TGTGCCAGCAGCTTAGCAACGGGGGGGGAGACCCAGTACTTC.

The gene calls are TRBV5-6 and TRBJ1-3; no clear D gene. The ends were cut back, 0 bases at V and 0 bases at J, with 10 bases in the middle. From germline, CDR1 is SGHDT and CDR2 YYEEEE. The CDR3 consists of 16 residues. The CDR3 DNA reads as TGTGCCAGCAGCTTGGTTCAGGCGATCTCTGGAAACACCATATATTTT. Its translation is CASSLVQAISGNTIYF.

V usage is TRBV11-3 and J usage is TRBJ2-6, with 11 bases fitting TRBD2. Germline V CDR1 and CDR2: SGHNT, YENEEA. V lost 1 base, J lost 1 base, and 3 bases stayed unmatched. This CDR3 has 18 amino acids. In DNA, the CDR3 is TGTGCCAGCAGCTTAGGAGGGACTAGCGGTTCTGGGGCCAACGTCCTGACTTTC. Translation gives CASSLGGTSGSGANVLTF.

The V call is TRBV30, the J call TRBJ2-3; 8 bases match TRBD1. V gave up 7 bases and J gave up 1 base; unmatched junction bases: 10. Per the germline V gene, CDR1 is GTSNPN and CDR2 is SVGIG (reference sequence). The CDR3 contains 15 residues. CDR3 coding DNA: TGTGCCTCCACACAGGGGGGATCCGGCACAGATACGCAGTATTTT. Its protein is CASTQGGSGTDTQYF.

The genes are TRBV19 and TRBJ1-1; 7 nucleotides match TRBD1. V shed 3 bases, J shed 2 bases, and the junction held 9 bases outside the gene matches. Germline values: CDR1 LNHDA, CDR2 SQIVND (reference sequence). The CDR3 extends over 16 amino acids. CDR3 region: CASSIYQGEINTEAFF. CDR3 sequence (DNA): TGTGCCAGTAGTATTTATCAGGGGGAGATAAACACTGAAGCTTTCTTT.

This sequence joins TRBV7-9 and TRBJ1-1; D call uncertain. This CDR3 has 10 amino acids. V gave up 8 bases and J gave up 2 bases, with 3 bases separating them. CDR1 and CDR2 (germline): SEHNR, FQNEAQ (reference sequence). The CDR3 DNA sequence: TGTGCCAGCCATAACACTGAAGCTTTCTTT. Its translation is CASHNTEAFF. The full variable domain, completed using reference TRBV7-9 and TRBJ1-1, is DTGVSQNPRHKITKRGQNVTFRCDPISEHNRLYWYRQTLGQGPEFLTYFQNEAQLEKSRLLSDRFSAERPKGSFSTLEIQRTEQGDSAMYLCASHNTEAFFGQGTRLTVV.

The chain combines TRBV11-3 with TRBJ2-7; 15 bases align to TRBD2. The CDR3 is 18 amino acids. Trimming removed 3 bases from V and 2 bases from J; junction bases left unmatched: 8. CDR1 is SGHNT, CDR2 YENEEA, per germline. The DNA of the CDR3 is TGTGCCAGCAGCTTTAGGGGACTAGCGGGAGGTTCTCCCTACGAGCAGTACTTC. Translation gives CASSFRGLAGGSPYEQYF.

The rearrangement uses TRBV6-5 and TRBJ1-2, with D hard to call. This CDR3 contains 11 residues. Germline V gene data show CDR1 as MNHEY and CDR2 as SVGAGI. V lost 8 bases and J 4 bases, leaving 8 bases between the germline ends. The DNA of the CDR3 is TGTGCCAGCCGAGCGGGCTATGGCTACACCTTC. Encoded protein: CASRAGYGYTF.